The 8 T cell receptor beta chains given below trace back to one sample, sequenced in a study of blood T cell repertoires in COVID-19 (dated by TCRdb to the early 2020s). The library was made by the immunoSEQ multiplex PCR assay. The table comes from immuneACCESS by way of TCRdb, which keeps in-frame sequences with V and J called. Part of the clones is missing from these tables; in studies checked, under half for an unresolved V gene and the rest for unknown reasons. The sample table shows a few hundred thousand clones, and 89% are seen once. Approximately 12% of the sample comes from the top ten. The source material was peripheral blood. Source of these receptors: a woman in her 30s with COVID-19, enrolled during active disease.

CDR3 coding DNA: TGTGCCAGCAGCCCTTCCGGGGCAACTAATGAAAAACTGTTTTTT. It encodes CASSPSGATNEKLFF. V is TRBV2 and J is TRBJ1-4; D gene ambiguous. The germline V gene encodes CDR1 SNHLY and CDR2 FYNNEI. V was shortened by 6 bases and J by 0 bases, with 11 bases between the two germline ends. The CDR3 extends over 15 amino acids.

The chain couples TRBV5-4 to TRBJ2-5; 12 bases align to TRBD2. Germline V lookup: CDR1 SGHNT, CDR2 YYREEE (reference sequence). This CDR3 comprises 15 residues. Trimming removed 0 bases from V and 4 bases from J; junction bases left unmatched: 1. The CDR3 protein is CASSLGLAGVETQYF. CDR3 sequence (DNA): TGTGCCAGCAGCTTGGGACTAGCGGGGGTAGAGACCCAGTACTTC.

The CDR3 loop is CASSQGVSGVQYF. The CDR3 region has the DNA TGTGCCAGCAGCCAAGGAGTCAGTGGAGTTCAGTACTTC. The rearrangement links TRBV9 to TRBJ2-7; no reliable D call. The CDR3 length is 13 residues. V lost 4 bases, J lost 10 bases, and 18 bases lay in between. Germline values: CDR1 SGDLS, CDR2 YYNGEE.

This chain joins TRBV28 and TRBJ2-7; 7 nucleotides line up with TRBD2. CDR3 length: 12 amino acids. Germline V gene lookup returns CDR1 MDHEN and CDR2 SYDVKM. The junction had 5 bases not matched to a gene; V was cut back by 6 bases and J by 6 bases. CDR3 protein: CASSAGVIEQYF. The CDR3 DNA follows: TGTGCCAGCAGCGCGGGGGTAATCGAGCAGTACTTC.

The gene calls are TRBV7-9 and TRBJ2-1, with 12 bases matching TRBD2. The V gene end was trimmed by 8 bases and the J gene end by 9 bases; junction bases not matched to a gene: 11. The CDR3 has 15 amino acids. Germline V gives CDR1 SEHNR, CDR2 FQNEAQ (reference sequence). In DNA, the CDR3 is TGTGCCAGCTGGGGGCCTAGCGGGGGGGCCGGTGAGCAGTTCTTC. Protein sequence: CASWGPSGGAGEQFF.

The DNA of the CDR3 is TGTGCCATCAGTGCACAGGGGTCTTTTTCCCAGCATTTT. This translates into CAISAQGSFSQHF. The V gene is TRBV10-3, the J gene TRBJ1-5, with 7 positions matching TRBD1. The CDR3 is 13 residues long. CDR1 is ENHRY and CDR2 is SYGVKD in the germline V gene. The V and J ends lost 4 bases and 11 bases, in that order; junction bases with no gene match: 8.

This clone showed up just a few times. The chain recombines TRBV5-1 with TRBJ2-2; 15 bases fit TRBD2. Germline CDR1 is SGHRS and CDR2 is YFSETQ. CDR3 length equals 15 residues. V trimming: 3 bases; J trimming: 6 bases; junction bases outside the gene matches: 0. CDR3 sequence: CASSWTSGGAGELFF. Written as DNA, the CDR3 is TGCGCCAGCAGCTGGACTAGCGGGGGGGCCGGGGAGCTGTTTTTT.

The J gene is TRBJ1-1, the V gene TRBV4-1, with 7 positions matching TRBD1. J lost 4 bases, V lost 0 bases, and 8 bases had no gene match. The CDR3 spans 16 residues. Germline V gives CDR1 MGHRA, CDR2 YSYEKL. CDR3 sequence: CASSQDRQGVGTEAFF. The CDR3 DNA follows: TGCGCCAGCAGCCAAGATCGACAGGGCGTGGGCACTGAAGCTTTCTTT.